These 26 T cell receptor beta chains originate from one sample sequenced in a study of cytotoxic CD8 clonotypes in ibrutinib-treated CLL (dated by TCRdb to the early 2020s). Receptor amplification or capture employed the immunoSEQ multiplex PCR assay. TCRdb retrieved this table from immuneACCESS and kept in-frame rearrangements only. Not all clones are present; in checked studies, unresolved V genes account for under half, and no reason is known for the remainder. For this sample the table gives around 310,000 clones, of which roughly 85% were detected only once. The top ten clonotypes cover over 6.5% of the sample. The source was PBMCs, collected before ibrutinib treatment. The receptor set was obtained from a human donor with chronic lymphocytic leukemia.

This CDR3 reads CASSQDPTTGSNTEAFF. DNA for the CDR3: TGCGCCAGCAGCCAAGATCCGACGACGGGATCGAACACTGAAGCTTTCTTT. The chain carries TRBV4-3 and TRBJ1-1; D is unclear. V was cut by 0 bases and J by 1 base, with 15 bases left in between. The CDR3 consists of 17 residues. The germline V gene has CDR1 LGHNA and CDR2 YSLEER.

The chain is built from TRBV15 and TRBJ2-7; D is undetermined. CDR3 length equals 14 residues. From germline, CDR1 is LNHNV and CDR2 YYDKDF (reference sequence). Trimming removed 4 bases at V and 3 bases at J, with 13 bases between. The CDR3 region has the DNA TGTGCCACCAGCACATCCCCCCTCCACTACGAGCAGTACTTC. It translates to CATSTSPLHYEQYF. Based on the CDR3 plus reference TRBV15 and TRBJ2-7, the full variable domain is DAMVIQNPRYQVTQFGKPVTLSCSQTLNHNVMYWYQQKSSQAPKLLFHYYDKDFNNEADTPDNFQSRRPNTSFCFLDIRSPGLGDTAMYLCATSTSPLHYEQYFGPGTRLTVT.

This rearrangement joins TRBV2 to TRBJ2-7, with TRBD1 identical over 10 bases. CDR1 and CDR2 (germline): SNHLY, FYNNEI. The CDR3 sequence is 13 residues long. J lost 6 bases, V lost 4 bases, and 3 bases had no gene match. This CDR3 reads CASSGDRGPEQYF. The CDR3 bases are TGTGCCAGCAGTGGGGACAGGGGCCCCGAGCAGTACTTC.

This chain links TRBV10-3 with TRBJ2-1; 9 positions match TRBD1. Germline CDR1 reads ENHRY; CDR2 reads SYGVKD. V lost 6 bases to trimming and J lost 8 bases; unmatched junction nucleotides: 2. The CDR3 length is 12 residues. CDR3 nucleotide sequence: TGTGCCATCAGGAGGACAGGGGATGAGCAGTTCTTC. The encoded protein is CAIRRTGDEQFF.

The CDR3 loop is CASSSGQNYNEQFF. CDR3 DNA sequence: TGTGCCAGCAGCTCGGGACAGAACTACAATGAGCAGTTCTTC. This chain joins TRBV5-5 and TRBJ2-1; 7 nucleotides match TRBD1. Trimming removed 3 bases from V and 3 bases from J; junction bases left unmatched: 3. The germline V gene has CDR1 SGHKS and CDR2 YYEKEE (reference sequence). This CDR3 spans 14 amino acids.

In nucleotides, the CDR3 is TGTGCCAGCTCGCCTAGTCGTACCTACGAGCAGTACTTC. Translated, it gives CASSPSRTYEQYF. The chain is built from TRBV27 and TRBJ2-7; no reliable D call. Germline-derived CDR1 and CDR2 are MNHEY and SMNVEV (reference sequence). The CDR3 consists of 13 residues. V was pared by 8 bases and J by 2 bases, with 13 bases between.

The V gene is TRBV2, the J gene TRBJ1-1; D gene uncertain. The CDR3 has 14 residues. CDR1 and CDR2 (germline): SNHLY, FYNNEI. The ends were cut back, 7 bases at V and 0 bases at J, with 12 bases in the middle. The CDR3 sequence: CASISNSLNTEAFF. In DNA, the CDR3 is TGTGCCAGCATATCGAACAGCTTGAACACTGAAGCTTTCTTT.

The chain uses TRBV5-6 and TRBJ2-2, with D perhaps TRBD2 (5 bases). Germline CDR1 SGHDT, CDR2 YYEEEE. Trimming cost V 0 bases and J 2 bases, with 8 bases left between them. This CDR3 is built from 15 residues. The CDR3 here is CASSLAASNTGELFF. CDR3 nucleotide sequence: TGTGCCAGCAGCTTGGCGGCTAGCAACACCGGGGAGCTGTTTTTT.

The chain has TRBV7-2 and TRBJ2-2; TRBD2 might be the D (6 bases). The CDR3 loop spans 17 amino acids. Germline CDR1 and CDR2: SGHTA and FQGNSA. Trimming pared 2 bases from V and 3 bases from J, leaving 16 bases between. CDR3 loop: CASSLFPSGVHTGELFF. CDR3 in DNA: TGTGCCAGCAGCTTATTTCCGTCGGGAGTACACACCGGGGAGCTGTTTTTT.

This clone was found a few times. This chain links TRBV7-8 with TRBJ2-7; D is unresolved. This CDR3 has 11 amino acids. Trimming removed 5 bases at V and 4 bases at J, with 6 bases between. CDR1 and CDR2 from the germline V gene are SGHVS and FQNEAQ. The CDR3: CASSVSYEQYF. The CDR3 DNA reads as TGTGCCAGCAGCGTTAGTTACGAGCAGTACTTC.

The V gene is TRBV20-1, the J gene TRBJ2-4; D not certain. Germline assignment: CDR1 DFQATT and CDR2 SNEGSKA (reference sequence). The CDR3 extends over 10 amino acids. V lost 2 bases, J lost 11 bases, and 7 bases lay in between. DNA for the CDR3: TGCAGTGCTAGATCCCGTGTTCAGTACTTC. It encodes CSARSRVQYF.

J is TRBJ2-1 and V is TRBV27, with 7 bases lining up with TRBD2. The CDR3 extends over 13 amino acids. CDR1 and CDR2 from the germline V gene are MNHEY and SMNVEV (reference sequence). Trimming took 8 bases from V and 7 from J; bases not matched to a gene: 8. CDR3 coding DNA: TGTGCCAGCCGCAATACCGGGGGGAATGAGCAGTTCTTC. Protein: CASRNTGGNEQFF.

The chain couples TRBV15 to TRBJ2-6; D call uncertain. The CDR3 consists of 16 residues. Trimming pared 1 base from V and 0 bases from J, leaving 7 bases between. Germline V CDR1 and CDR2: LNHNV, YYDKDF (reference sequence). CDR3 coding DNA: TGTGCCACCAGCAGAGGAGGCGGCTCTGGGGCCAACGTCCTGACTTTC. Residues: CATSRGGGSGANVLTF.

The chain recombines TRBV27 with TRBJ2-7; possible D gene TRBD2, 5 bases. This CDR3 contains 15 residues. V gave up 6 bases and J gave up 3 bases, with 18 bases separating them. CDR1 is MNHEY, CDR2 SMNVEV, per germline (reference sequence). CDR3 sequence reads: CASSYYFGGFYEQYF. The CDR3 DNA is TGTGCCAGCAGCTACTATTTCGGAGGTTTCTACGAGCAGTACTTC.

This clone has a single count. The chain is built from TRBV4-2 and TRBJ1-5; TRBD1 might be the D (5 bases). CDR1 LGHNA and CDR2 YNFKEQ come from the germline V gene. The CDR3 runs to 16 residues. Trimming took 1 base from V and 1 from J, leaving 11 bases between them. In DNA form, the CDR3 reads TGTGCCAGCAGCCAAGTAGCAGGGTTAAGCAATCAGCCCCAGCATTTT. It encodes CASSQVAGLSNQPQHF.

The chain uses TRBV4-1 and TRBJ2-2; tentative D call: TRBD1 (6 bases). Trimming left V 10 bases short and J 6 bases short, with 21 bases between. This CDR3 has 15 residues. CDR1 MGHRA and CDR2 YSYEKL come from the germline V gene. The CDR3 protein is CATTTGPHGPGELFF. The CDR3 DNA follows: TGCGCCACCACAACAGGGCCCCACGGCCCCGGGGAGCTGTTTTTT.

The V and J genes are TRBV5-1 and TRBJ2-5; weak D call: TRBD2 (6 bases). Trimming shortened V by 4 bases and J by 5 bases, and 15 bases separated the two germline ends. The CDR3 length is 14 residues. The germline V gene has CDR1 SGHRS and CDR2 YFSETQ. The CDR3 DNA reads as TGCGCCAGCAGCCCGAGAGCCGGGAGCGAGACCCAGTACTTC. Residues: CASSPRAGSETQYF.

J is TRBJ2-1 and V is TRBV5-4, with D maybe TRBD2 (6 bases). This CDR3 contains 16 residues. The germline gives CDR1 SGHNT, CDR2 YYREEE (reference sequence). Between the trimmed V and J ends, which lost 2 bases and 2 bases, there was a span of 14 bases. The CDR3 region has the DNA TGTGCCAGCAGCTTCGGGGGAGTCAGGACCTACAATGAGCAGTTCTTC. Translated: CASSFGGVRTYNEQFF. Complete variable domain (other parts from reference TRBV5-4 and TRBJ2-1): ETGVTQSPTHLIKTRGQQVTLRCSSQSGHNTVSWYQQALGQGPQFIFQYYREEENGRGNFPPRFSGLQFPNYSSELNVNALELDDSALYLCASSFGGVRTYNEQFFGPGTRLTVL.

The rearrangement links TRBV29-1 to TRBJ2-2; 9 bases match TRBD2. V lost 6 bases to trimming and J lost 6 bases; unmatched junction nucleotides: 23. Per germline, CDR1 SQVTM and CDR2 ANQGSEA. The CDR3 length is 19 residues. CDR3 DNA: TGCAGCGTCCGGTCCATGCTGTCGGGAATAGCGGGAGCGGCCGGGGAGCTGTTTTTT. Amino acid sequence: CSVRSMLSGIAGAAGELFF.

As for this clone: A read error may account for a junction end that differs from germline. The chain is built from TRBV7-6 and TRBJ2-7, with a weak D call TRBD2 (5 bases). Germline V lookup: CDR1 SGHVS, CDR2 FNYEAQ. The CDR3 extends over 15 amino acids. The CDR3 bases are TGTGCCAGCAGTTTAGGACTCTCGAGTACCTACGAGCAGTACTTC. Translating it yields CASSLGLSSTYEQYF.

This clone appeared a single time. The chain has TRBV21-1 and TRBJ2-7; the table assigns TRBD2, which was not confirmed against the DNA. TRBV21-1 is an annotated pseudogene. This CDR3 is 18 amino acids long. The CDR3 nucleotides read TGTGCCAGCAGCAACGGACGGGGGGAAGCGGGCCTATGCTACGAGCAGTACTTC. The encoded protein is CASSNGRGEAGLCYEQYF.

This clone was picked up a small number of times. The CDR3 DNA follows: TGTGCCAGCAGTCCCTGGTTTAACTATGGCTACACCTTC. It specifies CASSPWFNYGYTF. The genes are TRBV6-5 and TRBJ1-2; D is unclear. V was pared by 5 bases and J by 1 base, with 8 bases between. The CDR3 is made up of 13 amino acids. The germline gives CDR1 MNHEY, CDR2 SVGAGI.

The rearrangement links TRBV9 to TRBJ1-2; D is unclear. The CDR3 loop spans 13 amino acids. In germline, CDR1 is SGDLS, CDR2 YYNGEE. V lost 0 bases, J lost 4 bases, and 7 bases lay in between. CDR3 sequence (DNA): TGTGCCAGCAGCGTAGGGGAGCTCTATGGCTACACCTTC. Protein product: CASSVGELYGYTF.

This clone was counted only a few times. This chain links TRBV2 with TRBJ1-1, with TRBD1 as a possible D gene (5 bases). CDR1 and CDR2 from the germline V gene are SNHLY and FYNNEI. This CDR3 spans 12 amino acids. Trimming took off 9 bases at V and 5 bases at J, with 13 bases between the two ends. The CDR3 sequence: CASLRGMTEAFF. The CDR3 DNA reads as TGTGCCAGTCTCCGGGGGATGACTGAAGCTTTCTTT.

The chain has TRBV6-5 and TRBJ2-5; 13 bases are shared with TRBD2. This CDR3 is 15 amino acids long. Per the germline V gene, CDR1 is MNHEY and CDR2 is SVGAGI. V was pared by 6 bases and J by 5 bases, with 6 bases of the junction left unmatched. The CDR3 bases are TGTGCCAGCAGCCGACTAGCGGGAGGAGGCGAGACCCAGTACTTC. It translates to CASSRLAGGGETQYF.

Only a few counts were recorded for this clone. This chain uses TRBV19 with TRBJ1-4, with TRBD1 matching over 8 bases. The CDR3 has 15 amino acids. Trimming removed 6 bases from V and 0 bases from J; junction bases left unmatched: 3. CDR1 LNHDA and CDR2 SQIVND come from the germline V gene (reference sequence). CDR3 DNA: TGTGCCAGTAGGGACAGGGTGGCAACTAATGAAAAACTGTTTTTT. This encodes CASRDRVATNEKLFF.